The 25 T cell receptor beta chains presented below share a single source sample, sequenced in a study of blood T cell repertoires in COVID-19. The table came from immunoSEQ multiplex PCR; TCRdb's copy has only in-frame clones and leaves some out. The sample includes 60,000 to 75,000 clones, more than 75% of them seen just once. The sequencing input was peripheral blood. The receptors shown here come from a human donor in a cohort sampled during active COVID-19.

This clone qualifies as medium-sized. The chain has TRBV28 and TRBJ2-2, with 13 bases fitting TRBD2. V lost 5 bases to trimming and J lost 3 bases; unmatched junction nucleotides: 9. The CDR3 loop spans 18 amino acids. CDR1 and CDR2 (germline): MDHEN, SYDVKM. CDR3 in amino acids: CASSPTTSGRDHTGELFF. DNA for the CDR3: TGTGCCAGCAGTCCAACCACTAGCGGGAGGGACCACACCGGGGAGCTGTTTTTT.

The J gene is TRBJ2-5, the V gene TRBV5-6; D is ambiguous. Between the trimmed V and J ends, which lost 3 bases and 1 base, there was a span of 22 bases. The germline V gene encodes CDR1 SGHDT and CDR2 YYEEEE. This CDR3 is 18 amino acids long. CDR3: CASSSRVFGPGPQETQYF. The CDR3 DNA is TGTGCCAGCAGCTCCCGCGTTTTTGGGCCCGGCCCCCAAGAGACCCAGTACTTC.

The chain couples TRBV28 to TRBJ2-5; D possibly corresponds to TRBD1 (5 bases). V was clipped by 4 bases and J by 3 bases, with 21 bases between them. Germline loops: CDR1 MDHEN, CDR2 SYDVKM. The CDR3 covers 17 residues. The CDR3 nucleotides are TGTGCCAGCAGTTCTAGGACGACTCCGGACATAGAAGAGACCCAGTACTTC. Its translation: CASSSRTTPDIEETQYF.

The chain couples TRBV28 to TRBJ2-7; maybe TRBD1 (5 bases). Deletions cut 3 bases from V and 0 bases from J, with 15 bases between. CDR1 and CDR2 from the germline V gene are MDHEN and SYDVKM. This CDR3 has 16 amino acids. Here the CDR3 reads CASSLSLGQGSYEQYF. The DNA of the CDR3 is TGTGCCAGCAGTTTGAGTTTGGGGCAGGGCTCCTACGAGCAGTACTTC.

This clone was picked up a small number of times. The V call is TRBV3-1 (or the pseudogene TRBV3-2), the J call TRBJ2-1, with 7 bases matching TRBD2. Germline-derived CDR1 and CDR2 are LGHDT and YNNKEL (reference sequence). J lost 0 bases, V lost 3 bases, and 14 bases had no gene match. The CDR3 extends over 19 amino acids. The CDR3 protein is CASSHLSVAGVDSYNEQFF. The CDR3 DNA reads as TGTGCCAGCAGCCACCTTTCTGTGGCGGGAGTAGACTCCTACAATGAGCAGTTCTTC.

The gene calls are TRBV15 and TRBJ2-3, with D tentatively TRBD2 (6 bases). The CDR3 runs 16 residues. Between the trimmed V and J ends, which lost 2 bases and 0 bases, there was a span of 12 bases. Germline assignment: CDR1 LNHNV and CDR2 YYDKDF (reference sequence). The CDR3 is CATSRYGGASTDTQYF. The CDR3 region has the DNA TGTGCCACCAGCAGATACGGGGGAGCTAGCACAGATACGCAGTATTTT.

The CDR3 spells CASSSPGFQETQYF. The CDR3, as DNA: TGTGCCAGCAGCTCCCCCGGGTTTCAAGAGACCCAGTACTTC. The chain employs TRBV7-9 and TRBJ2-5; the D is unclear. Germline values: CDR1 SEHNR, CDR2 FQNEAQ (reference sequence). The CDR3 is made up of 14 amino acids. V dropped 4 bases and J dropped 2 bases, with 11 bases sitting between them. The full variable domain, its missing parts supplied by reference TRBV7-9 and TRBJ2-5, is DTGVSQNPRHKITKRGQNVTFRCDPISEHNRLYWYRQTLGQGPEFLTYFQNEAQLEKSRLLSDRFSAERPKGSFSTLEIQRTEQGDSAMYLCASSSPGFQETQYFGPGTRLLVL.

This clone is a singleton in its sample. The rearrangement joins TRBV5-8 to TRBJ1-1; TRBD1 aligns across 10 bases. The CDR3 is 11 residues long. The germline gives CDR1 SGHTS, CDR2 YDEGEE. The V gene end was trimmed by 9 bases and the J gene end by 6 bases; junction bases not matched to a gene: 2. This chain's CDR3 is CAKTGGAEAFF. In DNA, the CDR3 is TGTGCCAAGACAGGGGGCGCTGAAGCTTTCTTT.

This clone appeared a single time. The V gene is TRBV3-1 (or the pseudogene TRBV3-2), the J gene TRBJ1-1; D gene ambiguous. Germline lookup yields CDR1 LGHDT and CDR2 YNNKEL (reference sequence). This CDR3 region has 13 residues. V lost 4 bases and J lost 4, with 10 bases in between. This CDR3 is CASSLERGTEAFF. In DNA form, the CDR3 reads TGTGCCAGCAGCCTGGAGAGAGGCACTGAAGCTTTCTTT.

CDR3 nucleotide sequence: TGTGCCACCAAACGTAAGGGGATCGGATACGAGCAGTACGTC. Translation: CATKRKGIGYEQYV. The chain carries TRBV5-8 and TRBJ2-7; the D gene is possibly TRBD1 (5 bases). The CDR3 runs to 14 residues. Deletions cut 9 bases from V and 4 bases from J, with 20 bases between. From germline, CDR1 is SGHTS and CDR2 YDEGEE.

The chain combines TRBV11-3 with TRBJ1-6, with D uncertain. The CDR3 sequence is 13 residues long. Trimming took 1 base from V and 7 from J, leaving 5 bases between them. CDR1 and CDR2 (germline): SGHNT, YENEEA. The CDR3 sequence: CASSLGENSPLHF. CDR3 nucleotide sequence: TGTGCCAGCAGCTTAGGGGAGAATTCACCCCTCCACTTT.

The gene calls are TRBV11-2 and TRBJ2-1, with unresolved D. V was clipped by 6 bases and J by 3 bases, with 3 bases between them. Germline CDR1 and CDR2: SGHAT and FQNNGV. The CDR3 runs 11 residues. The CDR3 is CASSRYNEQFF. The DNA for the CDR3 is TGTGCCAGCAGTCGCTACAATGAGCAGTTCTTC.

The rearrangement uses TRBV5-1 and TRBJ2-2, with unresolved D. Between the trimmed V and J ends, which lost 5 bases and 2 bases, there was a span of 4 bases. The germline V gene encodes CDR1 SGHRS and CDR2 YFSETQ. The CDR3 consists of 12 residues. The CDR3 nucleotides read TGCGCCAGCAGTTTAAACACCGGGGAGCTGTTTTTT. Amino acids: CASSLNTGELFF.

The CDR3 is CASSKRLAGEVVGETQYF. CDR3 in DNA: TGTGCCAGTAGTAAAAGACTAGCGGGAGAGGTGGTGGGAGAGACCCAGTACTTC. V and J are TRBV19 and TRBJ2-5, with 12 bases matching TRBD2. CDR3 length: 18 amino acids. V was clipped by 4 bases and J by 4 bases; unmatched bases: 13. Germline CDR1 LNHDA, CDR2 SQIVND (reference sequence).

The chain is built from TRBV21-1 and TRBJ2-7; the D call in the table, TRBD1, was not verified against the DNA. TRBV21-1 is labeled a pseudogene. CDR3 length: 15 residues. The CDR3 spells CASSLRTGDSYEQYV. DNA of the CDR3: TGTGCCAGCAGCCTCCGGACAGGCGACTCCTACGAGCAGTACGTC.

The genes are TRBV2 and TRBJ2-7; unclear D gene. Germline V CDR1 and CDR2: SNHLY, FYNNEI. The CDR3 has 15 residues. The V and J ends lost 5 bases and 0 bases respectively, with 14 bases between them. The CDR3 spells CASSFTRYSSYEQYV. The CDR3 nucleotides are TGTGCCAGCAGTTTTACTCGATATAGCTCCTACGAGCAGTACGTC.

This chain joins TRBV29-1 and TRBJ1-1; TRBD1 aligns across 7 bases. The V gene's germline CDR1 is SQVTM and CDR2 ANQGSEA. Trimming took 3 bases from V and 2 from J; bases not matched to a gene: 6. The CDR3 consists of 14 residues. CDR3 DNA sequence: TGCAGCGTTGAGGGGACAGAAACTAACACTGAAGCTTTCTTT. Translating it yields CSVEGTETNTEAFF. The full variable domain, with the rest looked up from reference TRBV29-1 and TRBJ1-1, is SAVISQKPSRDICQRGTSLTIQCQVDSQVTMMFWYRQQPGQSLTLIATANQGSEATYESGFVIDKFPISRPNLTFSTLTVSNMSPEDSSIYLCSVEGTETNTEAFFGQGTRLTVV.

The rearrangement joins TRBV28 to TRBJ1-2, with TRBD1 identical over 8 bases. CDR1 MDHEN and CDR2 SYDVKM come from the germline V gene. The CDR3 sequence is 14 residues long. V gave up 11 bases and J gave up 7 bases; unmatched junction bases: 15. As DNA, the CDR3 is TGTGCCGTACCGAACAGGGGGGGTTACGCTGGCTACACCTTC. It yields the protein CAVPNRGGYAGYTF.

The chain is built from TRBV6-6 and TRBJ1-1, with TRBD1 identical over 7 bases. Germline loops: CDR1 MNHNY, CDR2 SVGAGI (reference sequence). The CDR3 sequence is 12 residues long. V was pared by 5 bases and J by 14 bases, with 11 bases of the junction left unmatched. CDR3 coding DNA: TGTGCCAGCAGTCAAACTCACAGGGGTTCCTTCTTT. It codes for CASSQTHRGSFF.

This chain connects TRBV11-2 to TRBJ2-4, with TRBD1 matching over 10 bases. Germline CDR1 SGHAT, CDR2 FQNNGV. The CDR3 loop spans 14 amino acids. V shed 5 bases and J 8 bases; nucleotides not matched to a gene: 6. CDR3 coding DNA: TGTGCCAGCAGCAGTAGGACAGGGGGGGACATTCAGTACTTC. Protein sequence: CASSSRTGGDIQYF.

The chain carries TRBV6-5 and TRBJ2-7; 7 bases map to TRBD2. Germline lookup yields CDR1 MNHEY and CDR2 SVGAGI. Trimming removed 2 bases from V and 4 bases from J; junction bases left unmatched: 11. The CDR3 consists of 16 residues. The CDR3 DNA reads TGTGCCAGCAGTTACGACGCTGCGGGAGTAGCTTACGAGCAGTACTTC. This codes for CASSYDAAGVAYEQYF.

The rearrangement uses TRBV2 and TRBJ2-3; 7 bases fit TRBD2. J lost 5 bases, V lost 4 bases, and 6 bases had no gene match. Germline loops: CDR1 SNHLY, CDR2 FYNNEI. The CDR3 runs 14 residues. CDR3: CASSAGGSIDTQYF. The CDR3 bases are TGTGCCAGCAGTGCCGGCGGGAGTATAGATACGCAGTATTTT.

The sample holds a few counts of this clone. The chain joins TRBV6-6 to TRBJ1-5; 7 bases are a match to TRBD1. Germline V gene sequence: CDR1 MNHNY, CDR2 SVGAGI (reference sequence). V dropped 6 bases and J dropped 2; count of bases not matched to a gene: 10. The CDR3 length is 16 residues. Written as DNA, the CDR3 is TGTGCCAGCAGAAATGACAGGGCTCAAGGCAATCAGCCCCAGCATTTT. This sequence encodes CASRNDRAQGNQPQHF.

This clone was found once. The gene calls are TRBV28 and TRBJ2-7, with 8 positions matching TRBD1. Losses at the gene ends were 6 bases for V and 3 bases for J; bases not matched to a gene: 10. The CDR3 extends over 15 amino acids. Germline V gene sequence: CDR1 MDHEN, CDR2 SYDVKM. The CDR3 here is CASRDRGQEFYEQYF. The DNA of the CDR3 is TGTGCCAGCAGAGACCGGGGACAGGAGTTCTACGAGCAGTACTTC. The full variable domain, completed using reference TRBV28 and TRBJ2-7, is DVKVTQSSRYLVKRTGEKVFLECVQDMDHENMFWYRQDPGLGLRLIYFSYDVKMKEKGDIPEGYSVSREKKERFSLILESASTNQTSMYLCASRDRGQEFYEQYFGPGTRLTVT.

The rearrangement uses TRBV15 and TRBJ2-1, with TRBD1 matching 12 bases. This CDR3 has 15 amino acids. V shed 1 base, J shed 9 bases, and the junction held 4 bases outside the gene matches. Germline V CDR1 and CDR2: LNHNV, YYDKDF (reference sequence). The CDR3 protein is CATSRGGQGAFEQFF. In nucleotides, the CDR3 is TGTGCCACCAGCAGAGGGGGACAGGGGGCTTTTGAGCAGTTCTTC.